This TCR beta chain was recovered during a study of OX40 agonist ivuxolimab in advanced cancers. At the level of the study: Participants, roughly 80% male, averaged roughly 55 years of age, ranging from about 23 to 90. Partial responses occurred in Three dose-escalation patients, one with hepatocellular carcinoma and two with cutaneous melanoma. Study-wide results and caveats: Researchers did not establish what antigens the expanded peripheral T cells target.

Regarding this clone: Its antigen is currently unknown.

Assay used: immunoSEQ multiplex PCR; TCRdb lists only in-frame clones, some missing. The sample holds about 110,000 clones; around 90% are singletons and the top ten take under 0.85%. Blood was sampled at baseline, cycle 4 day 1, and cycle 7 day 1. Trimming removed 8 bases at V and 3 bases at J, with 17 bases between. The germline V gene encodes CDR1 LNHDA and CDR2 SQIVND (reference sequence). This CDR3 comprises 15 residues. The sequencing used CD4+ or CD8+ T cells sorted from blood, collected in a trial of the OX40 agonist ivuxolimab. This chain connects TRBV19 to TRBJ2-1; D may be TRBD2 (5 bases). This TCR came from an adult with an advanced solid tumor such as melanoma, head and neck, liver or kidney cancer. This CDR3 reads CASGLSAGFYNEQFF. The CDR3 DNA follows: TGTGCCAGTGGACTTAGCGCAGGATTCTACAATGAGCAGTTCTTC.